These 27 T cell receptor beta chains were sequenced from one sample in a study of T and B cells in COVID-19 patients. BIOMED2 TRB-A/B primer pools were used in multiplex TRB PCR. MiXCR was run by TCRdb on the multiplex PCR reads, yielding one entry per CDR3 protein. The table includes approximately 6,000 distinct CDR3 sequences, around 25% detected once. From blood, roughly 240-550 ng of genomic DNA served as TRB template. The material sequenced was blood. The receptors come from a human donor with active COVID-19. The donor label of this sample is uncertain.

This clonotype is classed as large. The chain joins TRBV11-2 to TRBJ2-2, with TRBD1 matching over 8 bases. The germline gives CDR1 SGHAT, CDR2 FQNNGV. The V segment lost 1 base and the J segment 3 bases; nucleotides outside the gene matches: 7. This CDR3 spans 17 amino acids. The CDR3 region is CASSLGRGLAYTGELFF. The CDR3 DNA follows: TGTGCCAGCAGCTTAGGCAGGGGGCTGGCGTACACCGGGGAGCTGTTTTTT. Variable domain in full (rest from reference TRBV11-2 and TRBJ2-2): EAGVAQSPRYKIIEKRQSVAFWCNPISGHATLYWYQQILGQGPKLLIQFQNNGVVDDSQLPKDRFSAERLKGVDSTLKIQPAKLEDSAVYLCASSLGRGLAYTGELFFGEGSRLTVL.

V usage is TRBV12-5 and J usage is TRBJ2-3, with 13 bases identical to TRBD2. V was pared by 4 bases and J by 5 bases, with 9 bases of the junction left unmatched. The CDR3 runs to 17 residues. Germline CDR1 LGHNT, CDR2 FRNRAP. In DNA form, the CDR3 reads TGTGCTAGTGGTTCTACTAGCGGGGGGGCCGGAGTAGATACGCAGTATTTT. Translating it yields CASGSTSGGAGVDTQYF. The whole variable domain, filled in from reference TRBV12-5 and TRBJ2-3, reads DARVTQTPRHKVTEMGQEVTMRCQPILGHNTVFWYRQTMMQGLELLAYFRNRAPLDDSGMPKDRFSAEMPDATLATLKIQPSEPRDSAVYFCASGSTSGGAGVDTQYFGPGTRLTVL.

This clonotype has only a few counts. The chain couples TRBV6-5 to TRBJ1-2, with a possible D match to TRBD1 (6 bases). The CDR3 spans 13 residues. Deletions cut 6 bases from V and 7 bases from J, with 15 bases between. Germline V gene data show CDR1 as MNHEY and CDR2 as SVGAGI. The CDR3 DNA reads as TGTGCCAGCAGCCAGCCACAGGGCCGTGGCTACACCTTC. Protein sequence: CASSQPQGRGYTF.

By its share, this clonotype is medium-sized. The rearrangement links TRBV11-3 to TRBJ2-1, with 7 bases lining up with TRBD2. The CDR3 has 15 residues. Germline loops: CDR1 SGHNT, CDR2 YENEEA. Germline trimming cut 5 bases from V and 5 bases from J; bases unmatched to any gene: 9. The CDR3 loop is CASSPGLVIHNEQFF. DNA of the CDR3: TGTGCCAGCAGCCCTGGACTAGTGATACACAATGAGCAGTTCTTC.

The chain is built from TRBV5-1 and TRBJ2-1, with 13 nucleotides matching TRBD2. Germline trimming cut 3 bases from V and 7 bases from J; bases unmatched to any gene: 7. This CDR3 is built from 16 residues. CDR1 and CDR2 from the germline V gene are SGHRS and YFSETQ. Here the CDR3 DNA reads TGCGCCAGCAGCTCCCTAGGACTAGCGGGAGCTAATGAGCAGTTCTTC. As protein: CASSSLGLAGANEQFF. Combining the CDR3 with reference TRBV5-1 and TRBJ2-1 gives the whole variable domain KAGVTQTPRYLIKTRGQQVTLSCSPISGHRSVSWYQQTPGQGLQFLFEYFSETQRNKGNFPGRFSGRQFSNSRSEMNVSTLELGDSALYLCASSSLGLAGANEQFFGPGTRLTVL.

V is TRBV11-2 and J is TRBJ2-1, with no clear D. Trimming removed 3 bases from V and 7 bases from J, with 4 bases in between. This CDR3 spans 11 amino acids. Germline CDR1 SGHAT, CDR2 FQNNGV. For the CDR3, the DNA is TGTGCCAGCAGCTTTACAAATGAGCAGTTCTTC. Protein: CASSFTNEQFF.

In DNA, the CDR3 is TGTGCCAGCGAAAAGCGGGAGGTCTACGAGCAGTACTTC. Its translation is CASEKREVYEQYF. The chain couples TRBV6-1 to TRBJ2-7, with 9 bases lining up with TRBD2. The germline gives CDR1 MNHNS, CDR2 SASEGT. V shed 8 bases and J 3 bases; nucleotides not matched to a gene: 5. There are 13 residues in the CDR3.

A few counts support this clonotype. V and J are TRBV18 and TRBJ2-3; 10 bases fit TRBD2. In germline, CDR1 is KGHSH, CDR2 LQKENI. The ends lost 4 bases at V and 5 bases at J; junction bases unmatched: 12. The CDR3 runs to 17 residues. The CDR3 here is CASSLRLAGVGLDTQYF. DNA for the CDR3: TGTGCCAGCTCACTGCGACTAGCGGGCGTGGGTTTAGATACGCAGTATTTT.

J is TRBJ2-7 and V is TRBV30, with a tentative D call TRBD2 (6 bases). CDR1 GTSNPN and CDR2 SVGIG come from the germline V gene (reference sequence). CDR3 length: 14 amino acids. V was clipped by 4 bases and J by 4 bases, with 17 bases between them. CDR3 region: CAWNRPEGRYEQYF. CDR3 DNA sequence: TGTGCCTGGAATCGGCCGGAGGGTCGGTACGAGCAGTACTTC.

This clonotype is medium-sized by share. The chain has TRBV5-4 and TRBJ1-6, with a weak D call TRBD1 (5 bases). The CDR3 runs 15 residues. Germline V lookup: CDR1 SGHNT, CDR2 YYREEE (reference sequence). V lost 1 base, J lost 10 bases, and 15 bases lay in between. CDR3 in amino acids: CASSLWQGKGSPLHF. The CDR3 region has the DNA TGTGCCAGCAGCTTGTGGCAGGGTAAGGGATCACCCCTCCACTTT.

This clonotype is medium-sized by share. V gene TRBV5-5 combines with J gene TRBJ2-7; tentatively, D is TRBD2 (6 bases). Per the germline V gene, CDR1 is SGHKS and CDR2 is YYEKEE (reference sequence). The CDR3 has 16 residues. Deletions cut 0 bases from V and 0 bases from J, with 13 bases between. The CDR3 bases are TGTGCCAGCAGCTTGGAGGGGCGGGACCCCTCCTACGAGCAGTACTTC. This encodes CASSLEGRDPSYEQYF.

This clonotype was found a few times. CDR3 bases: TGTGCCAGCAGTCAGCAATTCTATGGCTACACCTTC. Encoded protein: CASSQQFYGYTF. This chain uses TRBV6-4 with TRBJ1-2; D unresolved. The V end was cut by 5 bases, the J end by 4 bases, with 8 bases between. Germline CDR1 is MRHNA and CDR2 is SNTAGT. The CDR3 sequence is 12 residues long.

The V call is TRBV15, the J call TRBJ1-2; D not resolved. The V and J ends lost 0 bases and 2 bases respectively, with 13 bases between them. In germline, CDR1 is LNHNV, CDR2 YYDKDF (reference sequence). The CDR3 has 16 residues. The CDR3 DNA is TGTGCCACCAGCAGAGATAGCGGGAACCAAAACTATGGCTACACCTTC. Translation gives CATSRDSGNQNYGYTF.

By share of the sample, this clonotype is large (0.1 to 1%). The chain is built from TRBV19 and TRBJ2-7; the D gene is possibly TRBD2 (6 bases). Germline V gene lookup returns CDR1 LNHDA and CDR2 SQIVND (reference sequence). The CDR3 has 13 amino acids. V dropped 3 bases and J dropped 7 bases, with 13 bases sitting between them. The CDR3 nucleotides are TGTGCCAGTAGTATCGGGGCAGGGACTGAGCAGTACTTC. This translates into CASSIGAGTEQYF.

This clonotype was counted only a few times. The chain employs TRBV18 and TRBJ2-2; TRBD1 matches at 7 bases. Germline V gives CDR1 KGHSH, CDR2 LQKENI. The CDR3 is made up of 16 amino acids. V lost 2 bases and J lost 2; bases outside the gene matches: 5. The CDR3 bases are TGTGCCAGCTCACCAATGAGACAGGGCAACACCGGGGAGCTGTTTTTT. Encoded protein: CASSPMRQGNTGELFF.

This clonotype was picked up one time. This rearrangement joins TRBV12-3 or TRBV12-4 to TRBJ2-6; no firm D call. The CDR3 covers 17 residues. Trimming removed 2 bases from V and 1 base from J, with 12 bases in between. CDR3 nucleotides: TGTGCCAGCAGTTTACTTAAGGGCCTGTCTGGGGCCAACGTCCTGACTTTC. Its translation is CASSLLKGLSGANVLTF.

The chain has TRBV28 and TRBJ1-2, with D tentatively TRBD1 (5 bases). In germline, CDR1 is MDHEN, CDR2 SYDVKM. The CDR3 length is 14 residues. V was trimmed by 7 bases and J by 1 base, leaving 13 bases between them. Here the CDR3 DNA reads TGTGCCAGCACCACCCCCGGGGGTAACTATGGCTACACCTTC. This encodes CASTTPGGNYGYTF.

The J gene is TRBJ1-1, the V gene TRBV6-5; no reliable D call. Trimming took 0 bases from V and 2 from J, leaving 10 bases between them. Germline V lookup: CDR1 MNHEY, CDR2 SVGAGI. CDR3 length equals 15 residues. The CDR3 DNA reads TGTGCCAGCAGTTACTCGAACAGATTAAACACTGAAGCTTTCTTT. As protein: CASSYSNRLNTEAFF.

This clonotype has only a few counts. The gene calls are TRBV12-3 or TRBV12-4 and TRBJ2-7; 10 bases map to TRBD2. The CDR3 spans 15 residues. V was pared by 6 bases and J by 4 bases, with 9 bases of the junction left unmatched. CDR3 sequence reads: CASSPSGRALYEQYF. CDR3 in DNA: TGTGCCAGCAGCCCCAGCGGGAGGGCCTTGTACGAGCAGTACTTC.

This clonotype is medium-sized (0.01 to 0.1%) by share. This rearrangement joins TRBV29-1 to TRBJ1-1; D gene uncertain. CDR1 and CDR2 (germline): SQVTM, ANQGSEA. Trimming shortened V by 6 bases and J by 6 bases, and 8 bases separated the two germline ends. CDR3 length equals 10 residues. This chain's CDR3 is CSVSWPEAFF. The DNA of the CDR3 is TGCAGCGTCAGTTGGCCTGAAGCTTTCTTT. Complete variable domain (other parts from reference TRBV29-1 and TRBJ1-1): SAVISQKPSRDICQRGTSLTIQCQVDSQVTMMFWYRQQPGQSLTLIATANQGSEATYESGFVIDKFPISRPNLTFSTLTVSNMSPEDSSIYLCSVSWPEAFFGQGTRLTVV.

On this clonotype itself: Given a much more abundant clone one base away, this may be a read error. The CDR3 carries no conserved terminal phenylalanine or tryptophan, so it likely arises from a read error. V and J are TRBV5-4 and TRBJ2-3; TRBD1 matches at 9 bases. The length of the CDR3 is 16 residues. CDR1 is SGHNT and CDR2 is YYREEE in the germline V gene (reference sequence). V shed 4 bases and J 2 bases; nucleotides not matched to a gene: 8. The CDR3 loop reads CASSHGTGRLTDTQYL. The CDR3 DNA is TGTGCCAGCAGCCACGGGACAGGGAGGCTCACAGATACGCAGTATTTA.

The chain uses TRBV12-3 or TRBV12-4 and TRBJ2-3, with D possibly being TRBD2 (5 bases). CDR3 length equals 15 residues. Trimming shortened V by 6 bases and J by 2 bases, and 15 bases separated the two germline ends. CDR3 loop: CASRTLGLFTDTQYF. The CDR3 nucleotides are TGTGCCAGCAGGACCCTCGGACTCTTCACAGATACGCAGTATTTT.

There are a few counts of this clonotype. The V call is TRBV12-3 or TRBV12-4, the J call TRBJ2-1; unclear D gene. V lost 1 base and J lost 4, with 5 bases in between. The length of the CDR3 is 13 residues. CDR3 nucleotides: TGTGCCAGCAGTTTAGACGGGTACAATGAGCAGTTCTTC. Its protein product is CASSLDGYNEQFF.

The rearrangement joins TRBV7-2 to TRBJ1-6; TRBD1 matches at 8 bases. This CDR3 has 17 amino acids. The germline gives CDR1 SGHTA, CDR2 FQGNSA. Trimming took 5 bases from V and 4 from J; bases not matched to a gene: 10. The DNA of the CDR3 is TGTGCCAGCAGCGAAGGCCGTGGGACAGGTTATAATTCACCCCTCCACTTT. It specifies CASSEGRGTGYNSPLHF.

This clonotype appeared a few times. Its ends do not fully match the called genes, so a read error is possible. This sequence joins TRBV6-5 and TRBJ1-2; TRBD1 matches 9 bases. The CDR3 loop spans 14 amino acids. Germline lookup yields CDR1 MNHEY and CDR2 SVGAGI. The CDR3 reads CAISESQGAGGYTF. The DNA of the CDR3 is TGTGCCATCAGTGAGTCACAGGGGGCGGGTGGCTACACCTTC.

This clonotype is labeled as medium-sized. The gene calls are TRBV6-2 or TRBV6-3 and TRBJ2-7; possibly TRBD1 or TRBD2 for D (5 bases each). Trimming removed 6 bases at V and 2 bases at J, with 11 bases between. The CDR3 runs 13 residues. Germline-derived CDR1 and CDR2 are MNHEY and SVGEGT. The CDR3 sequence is CASSGTVPYEQYF. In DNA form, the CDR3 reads TGTGCCAGCAGCGGGACGGTCCCCTACGAGCAGTACTTC.

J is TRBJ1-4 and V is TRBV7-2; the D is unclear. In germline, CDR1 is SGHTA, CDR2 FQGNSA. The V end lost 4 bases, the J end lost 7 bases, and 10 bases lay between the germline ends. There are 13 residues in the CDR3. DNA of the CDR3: TGTGCCAGCAGCTATTCGACGGCTGAAAAACTGTTTTTT. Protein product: CASSYSTAEKLFF.